The 26 T cell receptor beta chains given below trace back to one sample, sequenced in a study of shared clonotypes between healthy human individuals. Libraries were prepared by immunoSEQ multiplex PCR; TCRdb keeps only in-frame clonotypes and omits some of them. The sample has nearly 1 million clones, about 80% seen once. The sample comprised memory CD4+ T cells sorted from blood. Documented subset: CD45RA-negative fraction. The source is a man between 18 and 35 years old in good health.

J is TRBJ2-7 and V is TRBV28; TRBD1 aligns across 8 bases. Germline V gene sequence: CDR1 MDHEN, CDR2 SYDVKM. There are 13 residues in the CDR3. V was clipped by 5 bases and J by 4 bases; unmatched bases: 4. CDR3 loop: CASSLYRGYEQYF. The CDR3 DNA sequence: TGTGCCAGCAGTCTCTACAGGGGGTACGAGCAGTACTTC.

The genes are TRBV21-1 and TRBJ1-5. TRBV21-1 is deemed a pseudogene. The CDR3 loop spans 12 amino acids. CDR3 sequence (DNA): TGTGCAATCTCAGAGATCAATCAGCCCCAGCATTTT. This sequence encodes CAISEINQPQHF.

The rearrangement uses TRBV5-1 and TRBJ2-7; D is undetermined. Trimming cost V 0 bases and J 3 bases, with 7 bases left between them. There are 13 residues in the CDR3. Germline V lookup: CDR1 SGHRS, CDR2 YFSETQ. DNA of the CDR3: TGCGCCAGCAGCTTGGCGCCCCACTACGAGCAGTACTTC. Its translation is CASSLAPHYEQYF.

V is TRBV2 and J is TRBJ1-4, with 9 bases matching TRBD1. Germline values: CDR1 SNHLY, CDR2 FYNNEI. The CDR3 runs 14 residues. Unmatched junction bases numbered 6, after V lost 6 bases and J lost 7 bases. The CDR3 region is CASRGTGKPEKLFF. The CDR3 bases are TGTGCCAGCAGGGGGACAGGGAAGCCTGAAAAACTGTTTTTT. The full variable domain, rest sourced from reference TRBV2 and TRBJ1-4, is EPEVTQTPSHQVTQMGQEVILRCVPISNHLYFYWYRQILGQKVEFLVSFYNNEISEKSEIFDDQFSVERPDGSNFTLKIRSTKLEDSAMYFCASRGTGKPEKLFFGSGTQLSVL.

This clone came up once. The chain has TRBV13 and TRBJ2-1; maybe TRBD2 (5 bases). V was clipped by 3 bases and J by 8 bases, with 8 bases between them. The V gene's germline CDR1 is PRHDT and CDR2 FYEKMQ (reference sequence). The CDR3 contains 12 residues. The CDR3 is CASSFSLDEQFF. The DNA of the CDR3 is TGTGCCAGCAGCTTTTCACTAGATGAGCAGTTCTTC.

The chain combines TRBV2 with TRBJ1-4; tentatively, D is TRBD1 (6 bases). The CDR3 is 14 amino acids. The V end was cut by 9 bases, the J end by 7 bases, with 18 bases between. CDR1 and CDR2 (germline): SNHLY, FYNNEI. The CDR3 DNA reads TGTGCCAGTGGGGAGACAGGTTTCGGTGAAAAACTGTTTTTT. Translating gives CASGETGFGEKLFF.

The chain links TRBV19 to TRBJ2-5; 13 nucleotides align to TRBD2. From germline, CDR1 is LNHDA and CDR2 SQIVND (reference sequence). The CDR3 length is 21 residues. Losses at the gene ends were 6 bases for V and 5 bases for J; bases not matched to a gene: 24. CDR3 residues: CASSITLPGQGTSGASETQYF. The CDR3 DNA is TGTGCCAGTAGCATCACCCTTCCGGGACAGGGGACTAGCGGGGCCTCGGAGACCCAGTACTTC.

The V and J genes are TRBV7-3 and TRBJ2-1; possibly TRBD2 for D (6 bases). The CDR3 contains 14 residues. Germline V gene data show CDR1 as SGHTA and CDR2 as FQGTGA. V lost 1 base and J lost 6, with 10 bases in between. The CDR3 DNA sequence: TGTGCCAGCAGCTTAATGGCGACTAGCAATGAGCAGTTCTTC. Its translation is CASSLMATSNEQFF.

The J gene is TRBJ1-3, the V gene TRBV14, with D hard to call. The CDR3 is 16 amino acids. V shed 5 bases and J shed 0 bases, with 14 bases lying between them. Per germline, CDR1 SGHDN and CDR2 FVKESK. CDR3 in DNA: TGTGCCAGCAGCTCCCGGACGGCTCACTCTGGAAACACCATATATTTT. The encoded protein is CASSSRTAHSGNTIYF. Full variable domain (outside the CDR3, taken from reference TRBV14 and TRBJ1-3): EAGVTQFPSHSVIEKGQTVTLRCDPISGHDNLYWYRRVMGKEIKFLLHFVKESKQDESGMPNNRFLAERTGGTYSTLKVQPAELEDSGVYFCASSSRTAHSGNTIYFGEGSWLTVV.

V usage is TRBV9 and J usage is TRBJ2-1; D is unclear. V shed 0 bases and J shed 6 bases, with 13 bases lying between them. The germline CDR1 and CDR2 sequences are SGDLS and YYNGEE. The CDR3 is made up of 15 amino acids. CDR3 coding DNA: TGTGCCAGCAGCGTAGCCTCGACTCCCCCCAATGAGCAGTTCTTC. This encodes CASSVASTPPNEQFF.

This clone was counted between two and nine times. This chain uses TRBV6-5 with TRBJ2-7; 11 bases match TRBD2. CDR3 length equals 16 residues. CDR1 is MNHEY, CDR2 SVGAGI, per germline. Germline trimming cut 2 bases from V and 0 bases from J; bases unmatched to any gene: 3. The CDR3 DNA reads TGTGCCAGCAGTTACCAGACTAGCGGGATCTCCTACGAGCAGTACTTC. The encoded protein is CASSYQTSGISYEQYF.

The rearrangement uses TRBV5-3 and TRBJ2-7, with 7 positions matching TRBD1. TRBV5-3 is designated an ORF whose function remains uncertain. J was trimmed by 3 bases and V by 5 bases; bases with no gene match: 11. The CDR3 length is 15 residues. Written as DNA, the CDR3 is TGTGCCAGAAGACCGACCGCCAGGGGGTACTACGAGCAGTACTTC. Translation: CARRPTARGYYEQYF.

This clone was observed a few times. V usage is TRBV28 and J usage is TRBJ2-7; 7 bases are a match to TRBD1. The CDR3 is 17 residues long. V lost 3 bases and J lost 0; bases outside the gene matches: 11. Germline CDR1 MDHEN, CDR2 SYDVKM. The CDR3 DNA reads TGTGCCAGCAGTTTGGGTCTTTTTGGGACAGCCTCCTACGAGCAGTACTTC. Translating it yields CASSLGLFGTASYEQYF.

This clone was observed a single time. The chain links TRBV30 to TRBJ2-1; 11 bases fit TRBD2. The germline CDR1 and CDR2 sequences are GTSNPN and SVGIG (reference sequence). The CDR3 is 17 amino acids. The V gene end was trimmed by 5 bases and the J gene end by 1 base; junction bases not matched to a gene: 10. The chain's CDR3 is CAWRGSGRARSYNEQFF. The DNA of the CDR3 is TGTGCCTGGCGGGGTAGCGGGAGGGCCAGGTCCTACAATGAGCAGTTCTTC.

V and J are TRBV7-2 and TRBJ1-2; tentative D call: TRBD1 (5 bases). There are 14 residues in the CDR3. Trimming took 1 base from V and 4 from J, leaving 10 bases between them. Per the germline V gene, CDR1 is SGHTA and CDR2 is FQGNSA. The CDR3: CASSLGGRIYGYTF. The DNA for the CDR3 is TGTGCCAGCAGCTTAGGGGGCAGGATCTATGGCTACACCTTC.

The chain uses TRBV30 and TRBJ1-1; 8 nucleotides line up with TRBD1. The ends lost 6 bases at V and 4 bases at J; junction bases unmatched: 4. The germline V gene encodes CDR1 GTSNPN and CDR2 SVGIG (reference sequence). The CDR3 extends over 12 amino acids. In DNA form, the CDR3 reads TGTGCCTGTCAGGGGGCGATCACTGAAGCTTTCTTT. This codes for CACQGAITEAFF.

The genes are TRBV27 and TRBJ2-7, with D possibly matching TRBD2 (7 bases). The CDR3 spans 16 residues. Trimming removed 0 bases at V and 2 bases at J, with 14 bases between. Germline V gene sequence: CDR1 MNHEY, CDR2 SMNVEV (reference sequence). The CDR3 DNA is TGTGCCAGCAGTTTATCATGGGGGGGGCTGGCCTACGAGCAGTACTTC. This codes for CASSLSWGGLAYEQYF.

A note on this clone: Other DNA sequences in this sample translate to the same CDR3. The CDR3 DNA follows: TGTGCCAGCAGCTTAGCGGCTAGCGGGAGCTACGAGCAGTACTTC. It is translated as CASSLAASGSYEQYF. The chain carries TRBV7-2 and TRBJ2-7; TRBD2 aligns across 10 bases. Germline V gives CDR1 SGHTA, CDR2 FQGNSA. This CDR3 is built from 15 residues. With 0 bases clipped from V and 3 bases from J, the junction kept 2 bases outside the gene matches.

The genes are TRBV5-4 and TRBJ2-4, with TRBD1 identical over 10 bases. The CDR3 runs to 14 residues. The V gene end was trimmed by 4 bases and the J gene end by 5 bases; junction bases not matched to a gene: 3. The germline V gene has CDR1 SGHNT and CDR2 YYREEE (reference sequence). As DNA, the CDR3 is TGTGCCAGCAGCCCAGACAGGGGGCAAAACATTCAGTACTTC. It specifies CASSPDRGQNIQYF.

V gene TRBV10-2 combines with J gene TRBJ2-5, with 13 bases lining up with TRBD2. The ends lost 7 bases at V and 7 bases at J; junction bases unmatched: 18. The CDR3 consists of 18 residues. CDR1 is WSHSY, CDR2 SAAADI, per germline. CDR3 region: CASTDWGGTSGIAGTQYF. CDR3 DNA sequence: TGCGCCAGCACCGACTGGGGGGGGACTAGCGGGATCGCGGGGACCCAGTACTTC.

The chain links TRBV7-2 to TRBJ1-5, with a possible D match to TRBD1 (6 bases). CDR1 and CDR2 (germline): SGHTA, FQGNSA. There are 16 residues in the CDR3. The V end was cut by 5 bases, the J end by 6 bases, with 20 bases between. The CDR3: CASSPSAGAVGQPQHF. CDR3 nucleotides: TGTGCCAGCAGCCCAAGTGCAGGGGCGGTGGGTCAGCCCCAGCATTTT.

The chain links TRBV6-6 to TRBJ2-1; 9 bases agree with TRBD2. The CDR3 has 15 amino acids. Germline CDR1 reads MNHNY; CDR2 reads SVGAGI (reference sequence). Trimming cost V 6 bases and J 2 bases; bases outside gene matches: 5. CDR3 coding DNA: TGTGCCAGCAGCCTTAGCGGGGGCCCCTACAATGAGCAGTTCTTC. This encodes CASSLSGGPYNEQFF.

This rearrangement joins TRBV28 to TRBJ2-7; 10 bases are shared with TRBD1. Germline values: CDR1 MDHEN, CDR2 SYDVKM. V shed 4 bases, J shed 3 bases, and the junction held 6 bases outside the gene matches. This CDR3 is 15 amino acids long. This CDR3 reads CASSSSGTGDYEQYF. The CDR3 DNA reads as TGTGCCAGCAGTTCCTCCGGGACAGGGGACTACGAGCAGTACTTC.

This sequence joins TRBV9 and TRBJ2-2, with a possible D match to TRBD2 (7 bases). This CDR3 is 19 amino acids long. V was cut by 0 bases and J by 7 bases, with 25 bases left in between. CDR1 is SGDLS and CDR2 is YYNGEE in the germline V gene. CDR3 sequence reads: CASSVVAPGGAGGNGELFF. The CDR3 nucleotides read TGTGCCAGCAGCGTAGTGGCCCCTGGGGGGGCAGGCGGGAACGGGGAGCTGTTTTTT. The whole variable domain, filled in from reference TRBV9 and TRBJ2-2, reads DSGVTQTPKHLITATGQRVTLRCSPRSGDLSVYWYQQSLDQGLQFLIQYYNGEERAKGNILERFSAQQFPDLHSELNLSSLELGDSALYFCASSVVAPGGAGGNGELFFGEGSRLTVL.

A remark on this clone: Other DNA sequences in the same sample also yield this CDR3. This sequence joins TRBV7-2 and TRBJ1-1; D is perhaps TRBD1 (6 bases). Trimming pared 1 base from V and 1 base from J, leaving 10 bases between. Germline assignment: CDR1 SGHTA and CDR2 FQGNSA. This CDR3 contains 15 residues. CDR3 DNA: TGTGCCAGCAGCTTAGGGGGCAGGGGGAACACTGAAGCTTTCTTT. It codes for CASSLGGRGNTEAFF.

The gene calls are TRBV5-4 and TRBJ2-7; D might be TRBD2 (5 bases). V gave up 1 base and J gave up 6 bases, with 14 bases separating them. The CDR3 totals 14 residues. CDR1 and CDR2 (germline): SGHNT, YYREEE (reference sequence). This chain's CDR3 is CASSLNRVRAEQYF. The CDR3 region has the DNA TGTGCCAGCAGCTTGAATCGCGTGCGGGCCGAGCAGTACTTC.